The text below deals with one TCR beta chain. This record belongs to a study of blood T cell repertoires in COVID-19. In germline, CDR1 is GTSNPN, CDR2 SVGIG (reference sequence). The V gene lost 3 bases and the J gene lost 6 bases, with 18 bases spanning the gap. The CDR3 sequence is 15 residues long. Sequencing used immunoSEQ multiplex PCR; TCRdb keeps in-frame clones, though not all of them. The table lists approximately 62,000 clones, over 60% of them singletons. The V gene is TRBV30, the J gene TRBJ1-5; no reliable D call. The origin of this receptor is a woman aged 45 to 65 with active or convalescent COVID-19. What was sequenced was peripheral blood. For the CDR3, the DNA is TGTGCCTGGAGCTCGGGGTACTATAGGACTCAGCCCCAGCATTTT. It yields the protein CAWSSGYYRTQPQHF.